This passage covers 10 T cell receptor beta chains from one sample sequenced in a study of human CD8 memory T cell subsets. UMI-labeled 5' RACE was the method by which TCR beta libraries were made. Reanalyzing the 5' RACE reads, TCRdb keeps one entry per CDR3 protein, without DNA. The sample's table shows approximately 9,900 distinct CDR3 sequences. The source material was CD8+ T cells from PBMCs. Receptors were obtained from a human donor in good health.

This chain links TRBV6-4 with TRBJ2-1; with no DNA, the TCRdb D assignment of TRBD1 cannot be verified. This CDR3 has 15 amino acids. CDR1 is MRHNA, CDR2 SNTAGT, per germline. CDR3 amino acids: CASSDSQGAGNEQFF.

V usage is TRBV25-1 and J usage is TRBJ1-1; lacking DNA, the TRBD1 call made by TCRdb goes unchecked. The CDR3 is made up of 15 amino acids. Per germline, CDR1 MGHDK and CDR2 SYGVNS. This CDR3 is CASSDDRGPNTEAFF. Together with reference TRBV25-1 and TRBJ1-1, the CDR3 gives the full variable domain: EADIYQTPRYLVIGTGKKITLECSQTMGHDKMYWYQQDPGMELHLIHYSYGVNSTEKGDLSSESTVSRIRTEHFPLTLESARPSHTSQYLCASSDDRGPNTEAFFGQGTRLTVV.

CDR3 region: CSARISGDYNEQFF. The rearrangement uses TRBV20-1 and TRBJ2-1; TCRdb's D call, TRBD2, is unchecked because there is no DNA. Germline V gene data show CDR1 as DFQATT and CDR2 as SNEGSKA (reference sequence). This CDR3 region has 14 residues.

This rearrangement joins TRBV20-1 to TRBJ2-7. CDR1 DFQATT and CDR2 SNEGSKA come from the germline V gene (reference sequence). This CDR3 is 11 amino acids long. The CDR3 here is CSALQLYEQYF.

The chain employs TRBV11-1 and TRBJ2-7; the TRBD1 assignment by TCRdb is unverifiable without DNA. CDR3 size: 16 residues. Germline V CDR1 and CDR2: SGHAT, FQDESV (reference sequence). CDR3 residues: CASSTSGAGASYEQYF.

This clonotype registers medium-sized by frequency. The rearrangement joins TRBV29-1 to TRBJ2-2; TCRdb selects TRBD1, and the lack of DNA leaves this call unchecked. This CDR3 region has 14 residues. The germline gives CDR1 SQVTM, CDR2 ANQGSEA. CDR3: CSVEPWQNTGELFF.

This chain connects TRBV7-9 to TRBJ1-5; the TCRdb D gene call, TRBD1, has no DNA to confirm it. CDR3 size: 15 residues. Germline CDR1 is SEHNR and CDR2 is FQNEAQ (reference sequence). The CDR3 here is CASSQGSPLNQPQHF.

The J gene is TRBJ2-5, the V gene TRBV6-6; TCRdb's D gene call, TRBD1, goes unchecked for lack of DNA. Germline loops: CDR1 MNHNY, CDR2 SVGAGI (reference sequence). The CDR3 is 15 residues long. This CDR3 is CASTDGGGLQETQYF.

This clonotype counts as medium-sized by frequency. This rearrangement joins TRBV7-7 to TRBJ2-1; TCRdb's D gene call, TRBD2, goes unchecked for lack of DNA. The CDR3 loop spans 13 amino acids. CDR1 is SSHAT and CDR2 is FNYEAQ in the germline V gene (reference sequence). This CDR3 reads CASSLVEGNEQFF.

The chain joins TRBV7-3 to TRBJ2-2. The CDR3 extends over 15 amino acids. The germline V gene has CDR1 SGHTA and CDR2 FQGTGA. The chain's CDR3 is CASSLAGVDTGELFF. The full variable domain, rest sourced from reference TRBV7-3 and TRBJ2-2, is GAGVSQTPSNKVTEKGKYVELRCDPISGHTALYWYRQSLGQGPEFLIYFQGTGAADDSGLPNDRFFAVRPEGSVSTLKIQRTERGDSAVYLCASSLAGVDTGELFFGEGSRLTVL.